This is a list of T cell receptor beta chains from one sample in a study of T cell repertoires in cytomegalovirus infection. Their target antigens are unknown. TCRdb ran MiXCR on the reads and lists one entry per CDR3 protein. This table holds about 360,000 distinct CDR3 sequences, roughly 34% found once. Sequences were derived from cultured PBMCs, sampled from culture after CMV antigen stimulation. The receptor source for this set is a human donor in good health (CMV status not recorded). Some clones in this sample may be carry-over from other donors' samples. Both conserved end residues are part of each CDR3. Fields, in order: J gene, clone size, D gene, V gene, CDR3 DNA, CDR3 protein. D genes are given only for firm matches. For some rows the clone size is stated as once, few or many, or as a class when expanded; others skip it.

J: TRBJ2-3
size: NA
D: NA
V: TRBV12-3/TRBV12-4
DNA: TGTGCCAGCAGTTTCCGGATAGGGATAGATACGCAGTATTTT
CDR3: CASSFRIGIDTQYF

J: TRBJ2-1
size: NA
D: NA
V: TRBV19
DNA: TGTGCCAGTAGTATCGCGGAAACAATGAGGAATGAGCAGTTCTTC
CDR3: CASSIAETMRNEQFF

J: TRBJ2-3
size: few
D: NA
V: TRBV12-3/TRBV12-4
DNA: TGTGCCAGCAGTTGGGCCGAAGACCTAGGGGCAGATACGCAGTATTTT
CDR3: CASSWAEDLGADTQYF

J: TRBJ2-1
size: many
D: TRBD1
V: TRBV7-2
DNA: TGTGCCAGCAGCTTACCTTTGGCCGGGACAGGGGTCTCACTTTCCTACAATGAGCAGTTCTTC
CDR3: CASSLPLAGTGVSLSYNEQFF

J: TRBJ2-3
size: NA
D: TRBD2
V: TRBV19
DNA: TGTGCCAGTAGTATCAGGGGACTAGCGGGAGGAGCGGCGGATACGCAGTATTTT
CDR3: CASSIRGLAGGAADTQYF

J: TRBJ1-3
size: NA
D: NA
V: TRBV28
DNA: TGTGCCAGCGCCCCCGGAAACACCATATATTTT
CDR3: CASAPGNTIYF

J: TRBJ2-1
size: NA
D: NA
V: TRBV12-3/TRBV12-4
DNA: TGTGCCAGCAGGTCCCCTTACAATGAGCAGTTCTTC
CDR3: CASRSPYNEQFF

J: TRBJ2-5
size: few
D: TRBD1
V: TRBV24-1
DNA: TGTGCCACCAGTGACCCTTCGCGGGACAGGGGTGGGGGAGAGACCCAGTACTTC
CDR3: CATSDPSRDRGGGETQYF

J: TRBJ2-6
size: few
D: TRBD1
V: TRBV7-9
DNA: TGTGCCACCGCGAAGGGGGCCACCTCTGGGGCCAACGTCCTGACTTTC
CDR3: CATAKGATSGANVLTF

J: TRBJ2-7
size: few
D: TRBD1
V: TRBV6-2/TRBV6-3
DNA: TGTGCCAGCAGTTACTCGGGACAGGGATCCTACGAGCAGTACTTC
CDR3: CASSYSGQGSYEQYF

J: TRBJ2-2
size: NA
D: NA
V: TRBV4-3
DNA: TGCGCCAGCAGCCAAGCTAGGCAGGAACGCACCGGGGAGCTGTTTTTT
CDR3: CASSQARQERTGELFF

J: TRBJ1-1
size: NA
D: TRBD1
V: TRBV4-3
DNA: TGCACCAGCAGCCAGGGGACAGGAGACACTGAAGCTTTCTTT
CDR3: CTSSQGTGDTEAFF

J: TRBJ1-5
size: NA
D: NA
V: TRBV12-3/TRBV12-4
DNA: TGTGCCAGCAGTTTAGGCCCCCAGGTCTATCAGCCCCAGCATTTT
CDR3: CASSLGPQVYQPQHF

J: TRBJ2-1
size: few
D: TRBD2
V: TRBV7-8
DNA: TGTGCCAGCAGCTCGACTAGACTAGCGAGGTACAATGAGCAGTTCTTC
CDR3: CASSSTRLARYNEQFF

J: TRBJ2-1
size: NA
D: TRBD2
V: TRBV7-9
DNA: TGTGCCAGCAGCTTCGCGGGACTAGCGGGACACAATGAGCAGTTCTTC
CDR3: CASSFAGLAGHNEQFF

J: TRBJ2-2
size: few
D: NA
V: TRBV6-2/TRBV6-3
DNA: TGTGCCAGCAGTTACACCTTTACTGACACCGGGGAGCTGTTTTTT
CDR3: CASSYTFTDTGELFF

J: TRBJ2-2
size: NA
D: NA
V: TRBV11-3
DNA: TGTGCCAGCAGCTTAGATCTTTGGAACACCGGGGAGCTGTTTTTT
CDR3: CASSLDLWNTGELFF

J: TRBJ2-1
size: few
D: TRBD2
V: TRBV7-2
DNA: TGTGCCAGCAGCTTAAGGTCGGGGGGTGTTCTAGTCAACAGTGAGCAGTTCTTC
CDR3: CASSLRSGGVLVNSEQFF

J: TRBJ1-1
size: many
D: TRBD1
V: TRBV6-2/TRBV6-3
DNA: TGTGCCAGCAGCCGTCCCGGGACAGGGTCCACTGAAGCTTTCTTT
CDR3: CASSRPGTGSTEAFF

J: TRBJ2-2
size: NA
D: NA
V: TRBV7-6
DNA: TGTGCCAGCAGCCTACTTCTCACCGGGGAGCTGTTTTTT
CDR3: CASSLLLTGELFF

J: TRBJ2-3
size: few
D: TRBD2
V: TRBV5-1
DNA: TGCGCCAGCAGCTTGGACGCTTCTAGCGGGAGAGGGAAAACAGATACGCAGTATTTT
CDR3: CASSLDASSGRGKTDTQYF

J: TRBJ1-2
size: NA
D: NA
V: TRBV3-1
DNA: TGTGCCAGCAGCCAAGTGGGGGGGGCTTATGACTACACCTTC
CDR3: CASSQVGGAYDYTF

J: TRBJ2-3
size: NA
D: TRBD1
V: TRBV5-1
DNA: TGCGCCAGCAGCTTCCTCACAGGGGTTGGGACAGATACGCAGTATTTT
CDR3: CASSFLTGVGTDTQYF

J: TRBJ2-1
size: NA
D: NA
V: TRBV3-1
DNA: TGTGCCAGCAGTCTTGACGATGGTAATGAGCAGTTCTTC
CDR3: CASSLDDGNEQFF

J: TRBJ1-1
size: NA
D: NA
V: TRBV19
DNA: TGTGCCAGTAGTATTAGCGGTGCGGGGGCGGAAAGGGCTGAAGCTTTCTTT
CDR3: CASSISGAGAERAEAFF

J: TRBJ2-3
size: NA
D: NA
V: TRBV20-1
DNA: TGCAGTGCTAGAGATCAAGCGCGGGGCACAGATACGCAGTATTTT
CDR3: CSARDQARGTDTQYF

J: TRBJ2-2
size: NA
D: TRBD2
V: TRBV14
DNA: TGTGCCAGCAGCCGGCTAGCGGCGGACACCGGGGAGCTGTTTTTT
CDR3: CASSRLAADTGELFF

J: TRBJ2-1
size: NA
D: TRBD2
V: TRBV7-2
DNA: TGTGCCAGCAGCTTAGACGGGGGGGGCAATGAGCAGTTCTTC
CDR3: CASSLDGGGNEQFF

J: TRBJ2-3
size: few
D: TRBD2
V: TRBV2
DNA: TGTGCCATTCCTCCGGGACTAGCGGGAGTCACGCAGTATTTT
CDR3: CAIPPGLAGVTQYF

J: TRBJ2-7
size: NA
D: NA
V: TRBV10-3
DNA: TGTGCCATCAGTAGCGGGCAGGAGCTATCCTACGAGCAGTACTTC
CDR3: CAISSGQELSYEQYF

J: TRBJ1-5
size: many
D: NA
V: TRBV20-1
DNA: TGCAGTGCTAGAGATAACAGGGCAAGATTAAATCAGCCCCAGCATTTT
CDR3: CSARDNRARLNQPQHF